This T cell receptor (beta chain) originates from a study of blood T cell repertoires in COVID-19. Study-wide background: T cells, B-cell-depleted T cells, or PBMCs provided the cDNA or gDNA that served as material.

Authors' processing steps: The assay estimated nucleated cells by amplifying reference gene primers. Produced via immunoSEQ multiplex PCR; TCRdb's table is partial and in-frame only. V, J and clone size are taken as reported in that table, and D and trimming were inferred from the DNA itself. This repertoire shows fewer than 350,000 clones, 80% to 85% found once; its top ten account for around 3%. CDR3 length: 17 amino acids. V was pared by 3 bases and J by 0 bases, with 10 bases of the junction left unmatched. Germline-derived CDR1 and CDR2 are LNHDA and SQIVND (reference sequence). The sequenced sample consisted of peripheral blood. This receptor was obtained from a woman aged 55-70 years with active or convalescent COVID-19. The chain joins TRBV19 to TRBJ1-2; TRBD1 matches 7 bases. CDR3 loop: CASSMGDSKSSNYGYTF. DNA of the CDR3: TGTGCCAGTAGTATGGGGGACAGCAAATCCTCTAACTATGGCTACACCTTC. The variable domain in full, with the rest retrieved from reference TRBV19 and TRBJ1-2, is DGGITQSPKYLFRKEGQNVTLSCEQNLNHDAMYWYRQDPGQGLRLIYYSQIVNDFQKGDIAEGYSVSREKKESFPLTVTSAQKNPTAFYLCASSMGDSKSSNYGYTFGSGTRLTVV.